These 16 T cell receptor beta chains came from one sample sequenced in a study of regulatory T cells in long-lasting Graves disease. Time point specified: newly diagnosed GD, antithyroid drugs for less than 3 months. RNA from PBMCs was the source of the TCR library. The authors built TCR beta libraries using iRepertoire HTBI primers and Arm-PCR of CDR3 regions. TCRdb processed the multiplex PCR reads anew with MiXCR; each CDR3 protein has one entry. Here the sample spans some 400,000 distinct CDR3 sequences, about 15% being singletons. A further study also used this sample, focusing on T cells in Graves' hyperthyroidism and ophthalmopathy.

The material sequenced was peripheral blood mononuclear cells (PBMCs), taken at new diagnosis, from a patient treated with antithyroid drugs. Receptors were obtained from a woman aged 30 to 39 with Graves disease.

The CDR3 region is CSVDGVSYNEQFF. The CDR3 DNA follows: TGCAGCGTTGACGGGGTATCCTACAATGAGCAGTTCTTC. The chain links TRBV29-1 to TRBJ2-1, with a weak D call TRBD2 (5 bases). Germline values: CDR1 SQVTM, CDR2 ANQGSEA. The CDR3 is 13 amino acids. With 3 bases removed from V and 1 base from J, the gap between germline ends came to 7 bases.

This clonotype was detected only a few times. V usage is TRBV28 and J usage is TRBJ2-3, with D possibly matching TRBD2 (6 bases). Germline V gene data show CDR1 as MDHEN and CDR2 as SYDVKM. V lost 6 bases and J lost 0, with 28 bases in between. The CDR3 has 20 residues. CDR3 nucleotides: TGTGCCAGCAGGCCAAGGGACTTCGGCCCTCGTCACTCTAGCACAGATACGCAGTATTTT. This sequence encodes CASRPRDFGPRHSSTDTQYF. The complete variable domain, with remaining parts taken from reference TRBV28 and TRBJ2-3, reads DVKVTQSSRYLVKRTGEKVFLECVQDMDHENMFWYRQDPGLGLRLIYFSYDVKMKEKGDIPEGYSVSREKKERFSLILESASTNQTSMYLCASRPRDFGPRHSSTDTQYFGPGTRLTVL.

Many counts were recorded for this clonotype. In DNA, the CDR3 is TGTGCCAGCACGGGGACCGGAGGTTTGGGTTACGAGCAGTACTTC. Translation gives CASTGTGGLGYEQYF. The gene calls are TRBV12-3 or TRBV12-4 and TRBJ2-7; perhaps D is TRBD1 or TRBD2 (5 bases each). The CDR3 contains 15 residues. Deletions cut 7 bases from V and 4 bases from J, with 20 bases between.

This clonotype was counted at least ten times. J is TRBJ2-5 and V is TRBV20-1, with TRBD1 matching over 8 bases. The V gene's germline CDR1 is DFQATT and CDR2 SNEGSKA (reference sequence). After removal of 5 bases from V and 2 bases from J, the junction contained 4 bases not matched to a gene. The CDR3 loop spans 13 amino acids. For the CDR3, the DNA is TGCAGTGCTTTCGACAGGGGACAAGAGACCCAGTACTTC. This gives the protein CSAFDRGQETQYF.

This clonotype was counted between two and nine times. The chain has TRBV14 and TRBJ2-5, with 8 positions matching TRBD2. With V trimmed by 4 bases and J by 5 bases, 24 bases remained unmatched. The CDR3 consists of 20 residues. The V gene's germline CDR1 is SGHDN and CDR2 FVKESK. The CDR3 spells CASSPERGPETSPGRETQYF. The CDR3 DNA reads TGTGCCAGCAGCCCAGAGCGGGGGCCCGAGACTAGCCCTGGTCGGGAGACCCAGTACTTC.

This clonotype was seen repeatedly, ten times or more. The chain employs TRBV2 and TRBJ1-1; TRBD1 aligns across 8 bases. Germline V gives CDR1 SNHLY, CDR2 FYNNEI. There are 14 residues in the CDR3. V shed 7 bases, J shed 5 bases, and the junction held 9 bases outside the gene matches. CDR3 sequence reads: CASKRTGFQTEAFF. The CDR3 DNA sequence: TGTGCCAGCAAAAGGACAGGGTTCCAGACTGAAGCTTTCTTT.

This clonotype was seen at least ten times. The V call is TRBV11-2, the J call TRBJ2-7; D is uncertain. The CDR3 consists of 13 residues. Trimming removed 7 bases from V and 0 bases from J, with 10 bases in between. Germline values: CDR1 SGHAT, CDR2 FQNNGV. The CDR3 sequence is CASTDTNSYEQYF. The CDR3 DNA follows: TGTGCCAGCACAGACACAAACTCCTACGAGCAGTACTTC.

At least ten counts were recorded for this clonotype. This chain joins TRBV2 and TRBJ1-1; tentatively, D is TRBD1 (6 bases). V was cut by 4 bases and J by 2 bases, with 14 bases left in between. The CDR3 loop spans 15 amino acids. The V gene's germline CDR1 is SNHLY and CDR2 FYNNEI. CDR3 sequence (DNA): TGTGCCAGCAGTGTCACAGGGAACGGTAACACTGAAGCTTTCTTT. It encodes CASSVTGNGNTEAFF.

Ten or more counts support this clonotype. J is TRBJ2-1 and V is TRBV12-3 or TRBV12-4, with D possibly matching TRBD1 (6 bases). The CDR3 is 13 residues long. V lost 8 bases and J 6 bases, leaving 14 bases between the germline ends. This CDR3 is CASGQPRGNEQFF. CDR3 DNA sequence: TGTGCCAGCGGACAGCCCAGGGGCAATGAGCAGTTCTTC.

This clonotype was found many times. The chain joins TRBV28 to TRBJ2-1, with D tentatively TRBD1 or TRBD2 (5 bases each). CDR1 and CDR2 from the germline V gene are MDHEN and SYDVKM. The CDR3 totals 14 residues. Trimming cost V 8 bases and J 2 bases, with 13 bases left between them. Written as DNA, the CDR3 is TGTGCCAGCGGCGTTGGGGGTCCCTACAATGAGCAGTTCTTC. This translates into CASGVGGPYNEQFF.

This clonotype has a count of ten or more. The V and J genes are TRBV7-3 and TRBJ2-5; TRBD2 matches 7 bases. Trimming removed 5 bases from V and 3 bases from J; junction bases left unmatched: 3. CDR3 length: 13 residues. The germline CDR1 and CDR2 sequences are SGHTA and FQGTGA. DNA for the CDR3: TGTGCCAGCAGCACGGGAGGAAAAGAGACCCAGTACTTC. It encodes CASSTGGKETQYF.

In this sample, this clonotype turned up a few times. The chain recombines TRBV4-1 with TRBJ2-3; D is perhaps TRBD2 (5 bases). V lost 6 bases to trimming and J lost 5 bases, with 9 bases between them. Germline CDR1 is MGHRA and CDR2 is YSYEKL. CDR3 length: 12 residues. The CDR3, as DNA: TGCGCCAGCAGTCGGACTGAAGATACGCAGTATTTT. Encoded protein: CASSRTEDTQYF.

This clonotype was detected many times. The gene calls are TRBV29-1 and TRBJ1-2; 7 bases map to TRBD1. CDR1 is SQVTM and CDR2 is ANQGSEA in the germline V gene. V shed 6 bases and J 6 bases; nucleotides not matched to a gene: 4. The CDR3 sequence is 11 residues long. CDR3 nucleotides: TGCAGCGTCCCAGGACAGGATGGCTACACCTTC. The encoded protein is CSVPGQDGYTF.

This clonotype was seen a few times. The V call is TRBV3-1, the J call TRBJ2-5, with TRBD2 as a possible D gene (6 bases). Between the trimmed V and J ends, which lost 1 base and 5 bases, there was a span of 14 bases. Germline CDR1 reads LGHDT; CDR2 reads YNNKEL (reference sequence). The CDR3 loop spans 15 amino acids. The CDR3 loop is CASSQGGNRRETQYF. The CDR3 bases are TGTGCCAGCAGCCAAGGCGGGAATCGTCGGGAGACCCAGTACTTC.

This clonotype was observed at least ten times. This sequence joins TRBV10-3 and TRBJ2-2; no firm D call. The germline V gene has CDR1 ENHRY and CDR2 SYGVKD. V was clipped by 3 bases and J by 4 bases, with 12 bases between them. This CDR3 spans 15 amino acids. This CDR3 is CAISDPGLGTGELFF. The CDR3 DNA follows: TGTGCCATCAGTGATCCCGGCCTCGGCACCGGGGAGCTGTTTTTT.

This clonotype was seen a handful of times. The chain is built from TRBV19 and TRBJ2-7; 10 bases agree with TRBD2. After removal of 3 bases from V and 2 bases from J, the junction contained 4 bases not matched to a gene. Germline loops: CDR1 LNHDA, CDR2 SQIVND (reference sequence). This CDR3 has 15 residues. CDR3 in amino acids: CASSIGLADAYEQYF. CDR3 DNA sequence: TGTGCCAGTAGTATCGGACTAGCGGATGCCTACGAGCAGTACTTC.